This T cell receptor (beta chain) came from a study of identical twins. Study-level points and caveats: Out-of-frame alpha sequences common to twins exhibited a surplus of low generation probability. In cord blood, abundant beta clonotypes had fewer insertions; memory showed no trend. Analyses of zero insertions could, in part, be confounded by invariant MAIT and iNKT cells.

There were only healthy Caucasians among the donors. TCRdb analysed the 5' RACE reads with MiXCR anew, one entry per CDR3 protein. Of approximately 700,000 distinct CDR3 sequences listed, 5.5% to 7.5% were seen once; the top ten hold roughly 1.6%. The germline CDR1 and CDR2 sequences are DFQATT and SNEGSKA (reference sequence). The CDR3 sequence is 14 residues long. Trimming cost V 0 bases and J 0 bases, with 8 bases left between them. This clonotype was detected many times. Its target is not known. Specimen: naive T cells sorted from blood. This sequence was found in a man aged 18 to 30 in good health. J is TRBJ1-1 and V is TRBV20-1, with D hard to call. The CDR3 loop is CSARDGPLNTEAFF. In nucleotides, the CDR3 is TGCAGTGCTAGAGATGGACCGTTGAACACTGAAGCTTTCTTT.